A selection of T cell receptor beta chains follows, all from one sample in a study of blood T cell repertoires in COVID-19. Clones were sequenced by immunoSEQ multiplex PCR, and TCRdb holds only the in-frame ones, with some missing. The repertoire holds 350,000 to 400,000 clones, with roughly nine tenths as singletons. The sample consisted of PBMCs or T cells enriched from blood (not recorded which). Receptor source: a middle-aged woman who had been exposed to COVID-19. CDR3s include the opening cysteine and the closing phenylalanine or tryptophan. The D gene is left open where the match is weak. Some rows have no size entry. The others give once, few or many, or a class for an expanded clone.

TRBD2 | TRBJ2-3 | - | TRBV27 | TGTGCCAGCAGCCCCCGGGGTAGCGGGGGTTTCACAGATACGCAGTATTTT | CASSPRGSGGFTDTQYF
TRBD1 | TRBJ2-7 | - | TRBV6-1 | TGTGCCAGCAGTGAAAGGCAACAGGGGTTTCCCTACGAGCAGTACTTC | CASSERQQGFPYEQYF
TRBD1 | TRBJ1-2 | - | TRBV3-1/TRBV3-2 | TGTGCCAGCAGCCAAGAGGGACGGACAGGGCCAAACTATGGCTACACCTTC | CASSQEGRTGPNYGYTF
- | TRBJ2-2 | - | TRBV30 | TGTGCCTGGAGTTCGCTAGCGCTGAACACCGGGGAGCTGTTTTTT | CAWSSLALNTGELFF
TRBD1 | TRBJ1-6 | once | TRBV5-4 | TGTGCCAGCAGCTTGAAGACAGGGATAAATTCACCCCTCCACTTT | CASSLKTGINSPLHF
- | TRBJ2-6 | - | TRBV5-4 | TGTGCCAGCAGCTCCCTAGGGGGGGCTGGGGCCAACGTCCTGACTTTC | CASSSLGGAGANVLTF
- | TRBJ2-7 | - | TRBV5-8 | TGTGCCAGCAGCTCGGGGCGACAGGCGAAACCCTACGAGCAGTACTTC | CASSSGRQAKPYEQYF
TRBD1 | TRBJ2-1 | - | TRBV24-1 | TGTGCCACCAGTGACCCTTTCCAACGGGACAGGCCCAATGAGCAGTTCTTC | CATSDPFQRDRPNEQFF
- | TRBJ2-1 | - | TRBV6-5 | TGTGCCAGCAGTTACTACACAGGGAGATACAATGAGCAGTTCTTC | CASSYYTGRYNEQFF
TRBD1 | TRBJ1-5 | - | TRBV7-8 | TGTGCCAGCAGCCGGGACAGCGGGGGGCCCCAGCATTTT | CASSRDSGGPQHF
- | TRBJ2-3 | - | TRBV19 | TGTGCCAGTAGTATCGGTAGGAGGATTCAGTATTTT | CASSIGRRIQYF
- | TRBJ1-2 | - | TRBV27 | TGTGCCAGCAGATTAGCCGGGTGGGACTATGGCTACACCTTC | CASRLAGWDYGYTF
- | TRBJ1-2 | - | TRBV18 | TGTGCCAGCTCACCAGGGGGCGCACGTGGTGCCTATGGCTACACCTTC | CASSPGGARGAYGYTF
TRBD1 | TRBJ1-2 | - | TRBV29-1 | TGCAGCGTTCTACAGGGGGAGACTGGCTACACCTTC | CSVLQGETGYTF
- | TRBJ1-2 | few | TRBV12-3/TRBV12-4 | TGTGCCAGCAGCTCCGACACGTACTATGGCTACACCTTC | CASSSDTYYGYTF
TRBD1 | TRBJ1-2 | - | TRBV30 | TGTGCCTGGAGGAATCAGGGGGCGTGGGGTGGCTACACCTTC | CAWRNQGAWGGYTF
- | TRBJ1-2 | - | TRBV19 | TGTGCCAGTAGTTTCGGGGGGGAGAGCTATGGCTACACCTTC | CASSFGGESYGYTF